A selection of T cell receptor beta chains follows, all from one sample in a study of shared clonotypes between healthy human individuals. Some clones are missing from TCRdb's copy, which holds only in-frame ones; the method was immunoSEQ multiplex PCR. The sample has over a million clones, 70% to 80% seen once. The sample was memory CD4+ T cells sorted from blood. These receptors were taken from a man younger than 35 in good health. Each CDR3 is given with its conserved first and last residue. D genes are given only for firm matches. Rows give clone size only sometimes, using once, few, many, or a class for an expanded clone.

cdr3_aa: CASRVPGNTEAFF
cdr3_nt: TGTGCCAGCAGAGTCCCGGGCAACACTGAAGCTTTCTTT
v_call: TRBV5-5
d_call: -
j_call: TRBJ1-1
clone_size: -

cdr3_aa: CASSLQGRNTGELFF
cdr3_nt: TGTGCCAGCAGCTTACAGGGTAGGAACACCGGGGAGCTGTTTTTT
v_call: TRBV6-1
d_call: -
j_call: TRBJ2-2
clone_size: -

cdr3_aa: CASSPRENQETQYF
cdr3_nt: TGTGCCAGCAGCCCACGGGAAAACCAAGAGACCCAGTACTTC
v_call: TRBV7-6
d_call: -
j_call: TRBJ2-5
clone_size: -

cdr3_aa: CASIKDRGRTDTQYF
cdr3_nt: TGTGCCAGCATAAAGGACAGGGGAAGAACAGATACGCAGTATTTT
v_call: TRBV2
d_call: TRBD1
j_call: TRBJ2-3
clone_size: few

cdr3_aa: CASSLDSEQFF
cdr3_nt: TGTGCCAGCAGCTTAGATAGTGAGCAGTTCTTC
v_call: TRBV11-3
d_call: -
j_call: TRBJ2-1
clone_size: few

cdr3_aa: CASSAPFSSTDTQYF
cdr3_nt: TGTGCCAGCAGCGCCCCTTTCAGTTCTACAGATACGCAGTATTTT
v_call: TRBV5-6
d_call: -
j_call: TRBJ2-3
clone_size: once

cdr3_aa: CASSPPGNSGNTIYF
cdr3_nt: TGTGCCAGCAGCCCCCCAGGGAACTCTGGAAACACCATATATTTT
v_call: TRBV14
d_call: -
j_call: TRBJ1-3
clone_size: -

cdr3_aa: CASSEEGPGETQYF
cdr3_nt: TGTGCCAGCAGTGAGGAGGGGCCGGGGGAGACCCAGTACTTC
v_call: TRBV6-1
d_call: -
j_call: TRBJ2-5
clone_size: -

cdr3_aa: CASSPNAGLANTGELFF
cdr3_nt: TGCGCCAGCAGCCCCAACGCGGGACTAGCGAACACCGGGGAGCTGTTTTTT
v_call: TRBV5-1
d_call: TRBD2
j_call: TRBJ2-2
clone_size: once

cdr3_aa: CASSIDTGGTEAFF
cdr3_nt: TGTGCCAGTAGTATAGATACAGGGGGCACTGAAGCTTTCTTT
v_call: TRBV19
d_call: TRBD1
j_call: TRBJ1-1
clone_size: -

cdr3_aa: CASSLLLGLAGGDEQFF
cdr3_nt: TGTGCCAGCAGTCTCCTATTGGGACTAGCGGGAGGGGATGAGCAGTTCTTC
v_call: TRBV28
d_call: TRBD2
j_call: TRBJ2-1
clone_size: -

cdr3_aa: CASSERQRAGEKLFF
cdr3_nt: TGTGCCAGCAGTGAACGGCAGAGGGCGGGTGAAAAACTGTTTTTT
v_call: TRBV2
d_call: -
j_call: TRBJ1-4
clone_size: -

cdr3_aa: CASSPPTGGSPDTQYF
cdr3_nt: TGCGCCAGCAGCCCACCGACAGGGGGCAGTCCAGATACGCAGTATTTT
v_call: TRBV4-1
d_call: TRBD1
j_call: TRBJ2-3
clone_size: -

cdr3_aa: CASSPPGQLGNEQFF
cdr3_nt: TGTGCCAGCTCACCCCCGGGACAGTTGGGGAATGAGCAGTTCTTC
v_call: TRBV18
d_call: TRBD1
j_call: TRBJ2-1
clone_size: -

cdr3_aa: CAWSGQGRSNQPQHF
cdr3_nt: TGTGCCTGGAGTGGACAGGGTAGGAGCAATCAGCCCCAGCATTTT
v_call: TRBV30
d_call: TRBD1
j_call: TRBJ1-5
clone_size: -

cdr3_aa: CASGSGRTSKREQYF
cdr3_nt: TGTGCCAGCGGGTCTGGACGGACTAGCAAACGCGAGCAGTACTTC
v_call: TRBV5-8
d_call: TRBD2
j_call: TRBJ2-7
clone_size: -

cdr3_aa: CASSRRQRPTTDTQYF
cdr3_nt: TGTGCCAGCAGCCGTAGACAGAGACCGACTACAGATACGCAGTATTTT
v_call: TRBV7-6
d_call: -
j_call: TRBJ2-3
clone_size: -

cdr3_aa: CASSPGGSYFDEQYF
cdr3_nt: TGTGCCAGCAGCCCCGGGGGGAGTTACTTCGACGAGCAGTACTTC
v_call: TRBV9
d_call: TRBD2
j_call: TRBJ2-7
clone_size: -

cdr3_aa: CASSLDGGQGSNYGYTF
cdr3_nt: TGTGCCAGCAGCTTAGACGGCGGGCAGGGCTCGAACTATGGCTACACCTTC
v_call: TRBV7-2
d_call: -
j_call: TRBJ1-2
clone_size: -

cdr3_aa: CASSLGRGLYGYTF
cdr3_nt: TGTGCCAGCAGTTTGGGCAGGGGGCTCTATGGCTACACCTTC
v_call: TRBV28
d_call: TRBD1
j_call: TRBJ1-2
clone_size: -

cdr3_aa: CASSRTGVENEQYF
cdr3_nt: TGTGCCAGCTCCCGGACAGGGGTAGAGAACGAGCAGTACTTC
v_call: TRBV18
d_call: TRBD1
j_call: TRBJ2-7
clone_size: -

cdr3_aa: CASSQGSPPGQGYNEQFF
cdr3_nt: TGTGCCAGCAGCCAAGGATCCCCCCCGGGACAGGGGTACAATGAGCAGTTCTTC
v_call: TRBV14
d_call: TRBD1
j_call: TRBJ2-1
clone_size: once

cdr3_aa: CASRPEVLAGETQYF
cdr3_nt: TGTGCCAGCAGGCCGGAGGTACTAGCGGGAGAGACCCAGTACTTC
v_call: TRBV2
d_call: TRBD2
j_call: TRBJ2-5
clone_size: once

cdr3_aa: CASSFRQGAKVLTF
cdr3_nt: TGTGCCAGCAGCTTCCGACAGGGGGCAAAAGTCCTGACTTTC
v_call: TRBV6-1
d_call: TRBD1
j_call: TRBJ2-6
clone_size: -

cdr3_aa: CASSLAVGQGRGYTF
cdr3_nt: TGTGCCAGCAGCTTAGCGGTGGGACAGGGAAGAGGCTACACCTTC
v_call: TRBV7-9
d_call: TRBD1
j_call: TRBJ1-2
clone_size: few

cdr3_aa: CTSSQDQGAPDEKLFF
cdr3_nt: TGCACCAGCAGCCAAGATCAAGGAGCGCCTGATGAAAAACTGTTTTTT
v_call: TRBV1
d_call: -
j_call: TRBJ1-4
clone_size: -

cdr3_aa: CASSDRTGNTYEQYF
cdr3_nt: TGTGCCAGCTCGGACCGGACAGGAAATACCTACGAGCAGTACTTC
v_call: TRBV25-1
d_call: TRBD1
j_call: TRBJ2-7
clone_size: -

cdr3_aa: CASSRDRATYEQYF
cdr3_nt: TGTGCCAGCAGCCGGGACAGGGCCACCTACGAGCAGTACTTC
v_call: TRBV7-2
d_call: TRBD1
j_call: TRBJ2-7
clone_size: once

cdr3_aa: CATSRESGGGNQPQHF
cdr3_nt: TGTGCCACCAGCAGGGAATCGGGGGGCGGCAATCAGCCCCAGCATTTT
v_call: TRBV15
d_call: -
j_call: TRBJ1-5
clone_size: -

cdr3_aa: CASSEGGTVSDTQYF
cdr3_nt: TGTGCCAGCAGTGAAGGGGGAACAGTCTCAGATACGCAGTATTTT
v_call: TRBV6-1
d_call: -
j_call: TRBJ2-3
clone_size: -

cdr3_aa: CASSDLTRTDTQYF
cdr3_nt: TGCGCCAGCAGTGATTTGACACGCACAGATACGCAGTATTTT
v_call: TRBV10-2
d_call: -
j_call: TRBJ2-3
clone_size: once

cdr3_aa: CASQRALSGSGGGNQPQHF
cdr3_nt: TGTGCCAGCCAAAGGGCTCTATCAGGGAGCGGGGGCGGCAATCAGCCCCAGCATTTT
v_call: TRBV28
d_call: -
j_call: TRBJ1-5
clone_size: -

cdr3_aa: CASSPDRLRDTQYF
cdr3_nt: TGTGCCAGCAGCCCGGACAGGCTCCGAGATACGCAGTATTTT
v_call: TRBV7-8
d_call: TRBD1
j_call: TRBJ2-3
clone_size: once

cdr3_aa: CASSFAGGTYNEQFF
cdr3_nt: TGCGCCAGCAGCTTCGCGGGGGGGACCTACAATGAGCAGTTCTTC
v_call: TRBV5-1
d_call: TRBD2
j_call: TRBJ2-1
clone_size: once

cdr3_aa: CASSVTSGGETQYF
cdr3_nt: TGTGCCAGCAGTGTAACTAGCGGGGGAGAGACCCAGTACTTC
v_call: TRBV2
d_call: TRBD2
j_call: TRBJ2-5
clone_size: -

cdr3_aa: CASSLYWQSPGNTIYF
cdr3_nt: TGTGCCAGCAGTTTATATTGGCAATCCCCCGGAAACACCATATATTTT
v_call: TRBV28
d_call: -
j_call: TRBJ1-3
clone_size: -

cdr3_aa: CASSPAGNGYTF
cdr3_nt: TGTGCCAGCAGCCCTGCCGGTAATGGCTACACCTTC
v_call: TRBV7-9
d_call: -
j_call: TRBJ1-2
clone_size: -

cdr3_aa: CASSLTGTAYTEAFF
cdr3_nt: TGTGCCAGCAGCTTGACCGGGACAGCCTACACTGAAGCTTTCTTT
v_call: TRBV5-5
d_call: TRBD1
j_call: TRBJ1-1
clone_size: -

cdr3_aa: CASSPYGTPSYNEQFF
cdr3_nt: TGTGCCAGCAGCCCATACGGGACACCTTCCTACAATGAGCAGTTCTTC
v_call: TRBV7-2
d_call: -
j_call: TRBJ2-1
clone_size: -

cdr3_aa: CASSLWADGELFF
cdr3_nt: TGTGCCAGCAGCTTATGGGCAGATGGGGAGCTGTTTTTT
v_call: TRBV7-3
d_call: -
j_call: TRBJ2-2
clone_size: -

cdr3_aa: CASSLGPGASGQETQYF
cdr3_nt: TGCGCCAGCAGCTTGGGGCCTGGGGCTAGCGGACAAGAGACCCAGTACTTC
v_call: TRBV5-1
d_call: TRBD2
j_call: TRBJ2-5
clone_size: -

cdr3_aa: CATSRVGLAGTGELFF
cdr3_nt: TGTGCCACCAGCAGAGTGGGACTAGCGGGCACCGGGGAGCTGTTTTTT
v_call: TRBV15
d_call: TRBD2
j_call: TRBJ2-2
clone_size: -

cdr3_aa: CASSAGWGYQETQYF
cdr3_nt: TGTGCCAGTAGCGCAGGGTGGGGGTACCAAGAGACCCAGTACTTC
v_call: TRBV19
d_call: -
j_call: TRBJ2-5
clone_size: -

cdr3_aa: CASSEETNQPQHF
cdr3_nt: TGTGCCAGCAGTGAGGAGACCAATCAGCCCCAGCATTTT
v_call: TRBV6-4
d_call: -
j_call: TRBJ1-5
clone_size: -

cdr3_aa: CASSLGEGGRETQYF
cdr3_nt: TGTGCCAGCAGCTTAGGGGAAGGGGGCCGAGAGACCCAGTACTTC
v_call: TRBV11-2
d_call: TRBD1
j_call: TRBJ2-5
clone_size: once

cdr3_aa: CASSRTLDGSITSGNTIYF
cdr3_nt: TGTGCCAGCTCACGCACCCTGGACGGATCTATAACCTCTGGAAACACCATATATTTT
v_call: TRBV18
d_call: -
j_call: TRBJ1-3
clone_size: -

cdr3_aa: CASSLDRAYTF
cdr3_nt: TGTGCCAGCAGCTTAGACAGGGCTTACACCTTC
v_call: TRBV11-2
d_call: -
j_call: TRBJ1-2
clone_size: -

cdr3_aa: CASSLETMTGGETQYF
cdr3_nt: TGTGCCAGCAGCTTAGAAACTATGACAGGGGGAGAGACCCAGTACTTC
v_call: TRBV7-2
d_call: TRBD1
j_call: TRBJ2-5
clone_size: once

cdr3_aa: CASSYKAWGTEAFF
cdr3_nt: TGTGCCAGCAGTTACAAGGCGTGGGGCACTGAAGCTTTCTTT
v_call: TRBV6-5
d_call: -
j_call: TRBJ1-1
clone_size: -

cdr3_aa: CASRAEVTNTEAFF
cdr3_nt: TGTGCCAGCAGGGCGGAAGTAACGAACACTGAAGCTTTCTTT
v_call: TRBV7-3
d_call: -
j_call: TRBJ1-1
clone_size: -

cdr3_aa: CASSLISGITEAFF
cdr3_nt: TGTGCCAGCAGCTTAATTTCAGGGATCACTGAAGCTTTCTTT
v_call: TRBV7-2
d_call: -
j_call: TRBJ1-1
clone_size: few

cdr3_aa: CASSSDRVGGYTF
cdr3_nt: TGTGCCAGCAGTTCCGACAGGGTTGGGGGCTACACCTTC
v_call: TRBV7-2
d_call: TRBD1
j_call: TRBJ1-2
clone_size: -

cdr3_aa: CSVASGTQETQYF
cdr3_nt: TGCAGCGTTGCCTCAGGGACCCAAGAGACCCAGTACTTC
v_call: TRBV29-1
d_call: -
j_call: TRBJ2-5
clone_size: -

cdr3_aa: CASSLYNEQFF
cdr3_nt: TGTGCCAGCAGCCTCTACAATGAGCAGTTCTTC
v_call: TRBV6-1
d_call: -
j_call: TRBJ2-1
clone_size: -

cdr3_aa: CASSTHPPDRAGYGYTF
cdr3_nt: TGTGCCAGTAGTACACACCCACCAGACAGGGCCGGGTATGGCTACACCTTC
v_call: TRBV19
d_call: TRBD1
j_call: TRBJ1-2
clone_size: -

cdr3_aa: CASSETSFTDTQYF
cdr3_nt: TGTGCCAGCAGTGAAACTAGCTTCACAGATACGCAGTATTTT
v_call: TRBV2
d_call: -
j_call: TRBJ2-3
clone_size: -